This is a list of T cell receptor beta chains from one sample in a study of T cell repertoires in cytomegalovirus infection. The antigens these receptors bind are not known. TCRdb reanalysed the reads using MiXCR and keeps one entry per CDR3 protein. The sample lists 450,000 to 650,000 distinct CDR3 sequences; around two fifths were seen once. The material sequenced was cultured PBMCs, taken from culture after CMV antigen stimulation. These receptors originate from a human donor in good health (CMV status not recorded). Some clones in this sample may be carry-over from other donors' samples. The CDR3 runs from the conserved cysteine through the conserved F or W. The D gene is left open where the match is weak. Not every row has a clone size; where given, it reads once, few, many or a size class.

CDR3 DNA	CDR3 protein	V gene	D gene	J gene	clone size
TGTGCCAGCAGCTTTCAGGGGTATTCACCCCTCCACTTT	CASSFQGYSPLHF	TRBV7-2	-	TRBJ1-6	-
TGTGCCAGCAGCACTAATAATTCACCCCTCCACTTT	CASSTNNSPLHF	TRBV5-5	-	TRBJ1-6	-
TGCAGTGCCCAGAATTGGGAGACCCAGTACTTC	CSAQNWETQYF	TRBV20-1	-	TRBJ2-5	-
TGTGCCAGCAGCTTAGCTCCCTTGGGAAGCGGGTTGACAGTGCAGTACTTC	CASSLAPLGSGLTVQYF	TRBV7-2	-	TRBJ2-7	-
TGTGCCAGCAGCTTGATAGCGGGGGTCTCCTACAATGAGCAGTTCTTC	CASSLIAGVSYNEQFF	TRBV7-2	TRBD2	TRBJ2-1	-
TGTGCCAGCAGTGAATGGGGGTCTCGAGACCCTAGCACAGATACGCAGTATTTT	CASSEWGSRDPSTDTQYF	TRBV25-1	-	TRBJ2-3	-
TGCAGTGCTAGAGAGACAGGATATAGCAATCAGCCCCAGCATTTT	CSARETGYSNQPQHF	TRBV20-1	-	TRBJ1-5	-
TGTGCCAGCAGGCCTCTAGCGGGGGGGCCAGATACGCAGTATTTT	CASRPLAGGPDTQYF	TRBV7-2	TRBD2	TRBJ2-3	-
TGTGCCAGTAGTATAGCAGGACAGGGGTTATTTGACGAGCAGTACTTC	CASSIAGQGLFDEQYF	TRBV19	TRBD1	TRBJ2-7	-
TGTGCCAGCAGCTTATATCCGGGGGAGTTAGCTGAAGCTTTCTTT	CASSLYPGELAEAFF	TRBV7-2	-	TRBJ1-1	many
TGTGCCAGCAGTTTACGAGGGGGGAGCACTGAAGCTTTCTTT	CASSLRGGSTEAFF	TRBV27	-	TRBJ1-1	-
TGTGCCAGCAGCCCAACAGGGATGAAGCAGTACTTC	CASSPTGMKQYF	TRBV3-1	-	TRBJ2-7	many
TGTGCCAGCAGCCAAGGGGACAGGTCGAGCGGCAATCAGCCCCAGCATTTT	CASSQGDRSSGNQPQHF	TRBV4-1	TRBD1	TRBJ1-5	few
TGTGCCAGCAGCCCCGTAGGCGATGAGCAGTTCTTC	CASSPVGDEQFF	TRBV7-2	-	TRBJ2-1	-
TGTGCCAGCAGACCACGGCGCGGCTATGGCTACACCTTC	CASRPRRGYGYTF	TRBV5-5	-	TRBJ1-2	-
TGTGCCATCAGTGAAGGACAGGCGAACACTGAAGCTTTCTTT	CAISEGQANTEAFF	TRBV10-3	TRBD1	TRBJ1-1	few
TGTGCCAGCAGCGCCCAAAGGGGGGTCCGGGAGACCCAGTACTTC	CASSAQRGVRETQYF	TRBV7-2	-	TRBJ2-5	-
TGCGCCAGCAGTGACCTACGGGAAAGCGGGAGGTACAATGAGCAGTTCTTC	CASSDLRESGRYNEQFF	TRBV10-1	TRBD2	TRBJ2-1	-
TGTGCCAGCAGCTGGGCGGGGGCGACAGATACGCAGTATTTT	CASSWAGATDTQYF	TRBV7-2	-	TRBJ2-3	many
TGTGCCACCAGTGATACAGGGGGCGCGAACACTGAAGCTTTCTTT	CATSDTGGANTEAFF	TRBV24-1	TRBD1	TRBJ1-1	-
TGTGCCAGCAGCTTGACGTTCCTCTATGGCTACACCTTC	CASSLTFLYGYTF	TRBV7-2	-	TRBJ1-2	-
TGCGCCAGCAGCCAAGAAGGAGACCCTGGGGATGAGCAGTTCTTC	CASSQEGDPGDEQFF	TRBV4-3	-	TRBJ2-1	few